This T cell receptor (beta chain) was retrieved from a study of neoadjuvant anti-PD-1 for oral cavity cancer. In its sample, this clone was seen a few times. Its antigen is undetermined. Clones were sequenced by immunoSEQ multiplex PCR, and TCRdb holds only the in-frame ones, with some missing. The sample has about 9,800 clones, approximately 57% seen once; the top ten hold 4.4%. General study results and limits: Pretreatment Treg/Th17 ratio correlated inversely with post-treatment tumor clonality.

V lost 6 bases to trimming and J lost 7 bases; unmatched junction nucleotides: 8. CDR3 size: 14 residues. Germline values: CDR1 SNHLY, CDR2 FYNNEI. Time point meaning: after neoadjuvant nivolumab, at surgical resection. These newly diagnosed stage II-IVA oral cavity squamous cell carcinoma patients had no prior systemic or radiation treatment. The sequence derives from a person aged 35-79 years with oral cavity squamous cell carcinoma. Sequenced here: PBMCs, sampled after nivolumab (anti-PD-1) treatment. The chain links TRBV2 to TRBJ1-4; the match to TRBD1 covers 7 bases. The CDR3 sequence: CASRGGRRGEKLFF. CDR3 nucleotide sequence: TGTGCCAGCAGAGGGGGCAGGCGGGGTGAAAAACTGTTTTTT.